This is a list of T cell receptor beta chains from one sample in a study of blood T cells in healthy people across ages. TCRdb re-analysed the 5' RACE reads in MiXCR, keeping a single row per CDR3 protein. Seen here are under 850,000 distinct CDR3 sequences, about 36% observed once, and the top ten hold about an eighth. The specimen was blood. The receptors here all came from a man younger than 35 in good health. The CDR3 runs from the conserved cysteine through the conserved F or W. A D gene is named only where the DNA matches it firmly. The size entry is marked missing in some rows and otherwise reads once, few, many or a size class.

TRBJ2-1 18 TRBV4-3 NA NA CASSQGAVGPGSQETQFF TGCGCCAGCAGCCAAGGTGCGGTGGGCCCAGGGAGCCAAGAGACCCAGTTCTTC
TRBJ2-2 16 TRBV9 NA few CASSVDVGAGTGELFF TGTGCCAGCAGCGTAGATGTGGGGGCGGGCACCGGGGAGCTGTTTTTT
TRBJ2-3 16 TRBV20-1 TRBD1 many CSARDPTQGAGDTQYF TGCAGTGCTAGAGATCCAACCCAGGGGGCTGGAGATACGCAGTATTTT
TRBJ2-5 17 TRBV28 TRBD2 few CASSLGLSGVIQETQYF TGTGCCAGCAGTTTAGGGTTGAGCGGGGTCATTCAAGAGACCCAGTACTTC
TRBJ2-1 17 TRBV20-1 TRBD2 few CSARDHGGGTDYNEQFF TGCAGTGCTAGAGATCACGGCGGGGGGACCGATTACAATGAGCAGTTCTTC
TRBJ1-4 16 TRBV7-2 NA NA CASSLAAGRGNEKLFF TGTGCCAGCAGCTTAGCGGCGGGCCGGGGGAATGAAAAACTGTTTTTT
TRBJ1-4 17 TRBV4-2 TRBD1 few CASSQDLGTGGNEKLFF TGTGCCAGCAGCCAAGATTTGGGGACAGGGGGCAATGAAAAACTGTTTTTT
TRBJ2-1 14 TRBV6-5 TRBD1 NA CASSSGTGISEQFF TGTGCCAGCAGTTCCGGGACAGGGATATCCGAGCAGTTCTTC
TRBJ2-7 13 TRBV3-1 NA many CASSQLRGGEQYF TGTGCCAGCAGCCAACTCAGGGGTGGAGAGCAGTACTTC
TRBJ2-1 18 TRBV9 TRBD2 few CASSAPGLAGAAYNEQFF TGTGCCAGCAGCGCCCCCGGACTAGCGGGGGCCGCCTACAATGAGCAGTTCTTC
TRBJ2-2 15 TRBV15 NA NA CATSSEGLNTGELFF TGTGCCACCAGCAGTGAAGGGCTGAACACCGGGGAGCTGTTTTTT
TRBJ1-4 13 TRBV7-2 NA few CASSVGVREKLFF TGTGCCAGCAGCGTAGGGGTCCGGGAAAAACTGTTTTTT
TRBJ1-2 15 TRBV4-3 NA few CASSQGRDRLYGYTF TGCGCCAGCAGCCAAGGTCGCGACCGTCTCTATGGCTACACCTTC
TRBJ1-5 15 TRBV7-9 TRBD1 few CASSPRTGIPQPQHF TGTGCCAGCAGCCCCCGGACAGGGATCCCTCAGCCCCAGCATTTT
TRBJ2-7 16 TRBV12-3/TRBV12-4 NA NA CVSSPAGLPAYNEQYF TGTGTCAGCAGTCCGGCCGGACTGCCCGCTTACAATGAGCAGTACTTC
TRBJ2-7 13 TRBV28 NA few CASSIVQGSEQYF TGTGCCAGCAGTATCGTACAGGGATCCGAGCAGTACTTC
TRBJ2-7 13 TRBV5-1 NA NA CASCRATDYEQYF TGCGCCAGCTGCAGGGCAACCGACTACGAGCAGTACTTC
TRBJ2-2 18 TRBV7-2 TRBD1 few CASSLGQVGYRNTGELFF TGTGCCAGCAGCTTGGGACAGGTGGGGTACCGGAACACCGGGGAGCTGTTTTTT
TRBJ2-5 15 TRBV11-2 NA many CASSLDGTTAETQYF TGTGCCAGCAGCTTAGATGGGACAACCGCAGAGACCCAGTACTTC
TRBJ1-2 14 TRBV20-1 NA NA CSAKNRVPNYGYTF TGCAGTGCAAAGAACAGGGTACCTAACTATGGCTACACCTTC
TRBJ2-5 14 TRBV7-2 NA many CASRTSPAQETQYF TGTGCCAGCAGAACTAGTCCCGCTCAAGAGACCCAGTACTTC
TRBJ1-2 16 TRBV7-2 TRBD1 NA CTSSLWGTERQGGYTF TGTACCAGCAGCTTATGGGGGACAGAGAGACAGGGTGGCTACACCTTC
TRBJ2-1 14 TRBV4-1 NA many CASSQGPWANEQFF TGCGCCAGCAGCCAAGGACCGTGGGCCAATGAGCAGTTCTTC
TRBJ1-1 14 TRBV12-3/TRBV12-4 TRBD1 NA CASSWGQPNTEAFF TGTGCCAGCAGTTGGGGACAGCCGAACACTGAAGCTTTCTTT
TRBJ2-6 13 TRBV29-1 NA NA CSVDTSGANVLTF TGCAGCGTTGATACGTCTGGGGCCAACGTCCTGACTTTC
TRBJ2-6 16 TRBV29-1 TRBD1 NA CSVRGGPLPGANVLTF TGCAGCGTCCGAGGGGGCCCCTTGCCCGGGGCCAACGTCCTGACTTTC
TRBJ2-7 15 TRBV6-7 NA NA CASSNPGTDSYEQYF TGTGCCAGCAGTAACCCCGGGACGGACTCCTACGAGCAGTACTTC
TRBJ2-3 15 TRBV6-5 NA once CASSCRTKSKDTQYF TGTGCCAGCAGTTGCAGGACTAAGTCTAAAGATACGCAGTATTTT
TRBJ1-1 13 TRBV4-2 NA NA CASSRHGRTEAFF TGTGCCAGCAGCCGTCATGGGAGGACTGAAGCTTTCTTT
TRBJ2-1 12 TRBV29-1 NA NA CSVDGPVNEQFF TGCAGCGTCGACGGCCCGGTTAATGAGCAGTTCTTC
TRBJ1-5 14 TRBV12-3/TRBV12-4 NA NA CASTQAHSNQPQHF TGTGCCAGCACTCAGGCACATAGCAATCAGCCCCAGCATTTT
TRBJ2-1 17 TRBV12-3/TRBV12-4 TRBD2 NA CASSPRLAGGYYNEQFF TGTGCCAGCAGTCCTCGACTAGCGGGGGGGTACTACAATGAGCAGTTCTTC
TRBJ1-3 11 TRBV30 NA NA CAWSPGNTIYF TGTGCCTGGAGTCCCGGAAACACCATATATTTT
TRBJ2-1 16 TRBV20-1 TRBD2 NA CSARLVLAVLGNEQFF TGCAGTGCTCGACTTGTCCTAGCGGTCCTGGGCAATGAGCAGTTCTTC
TRBJ1-6 14 TRBV24-1 TRBD1 NA CATSDSGGNSPLHF TGTGCCACCAGTGACTCAGGGGGGAATTCACCCCTCCACTTT
TRBJ2-7 13 TRBV2 TRBD1 NA CASRVTGTYEQYF TGTGCCAGCAGGGTGACAGGGACCTACGAGCAGTACTTC
TRBJ2-7 16 TRBV18 NA few CASSPATGYSSYEQYF TGTGCCAGCTCACCCGCGACAGGATACAGCTCCTACGAGCAGTACTTC
TRBJ1-5 15 TRBV15 NA NA CATSRDRAVNQPQHF TGTGCCACCAGCAGAGATCGGGCAGTCAATCAGCCCCAGCATTTT
TRBJ2-2 15 TRBV12-3/TRBV12-4 NA NA CASSPRVANTGELFF TGTGCCAGCAGCCCTAGGGTAGCGAACACCGGGGAGCTGTTTTTT
TRBJ2-5 13 TRBV7-9 NA few CASRPYGRETQYF TGTGCCAGCAGACCCTACGGGAGAGAGACCCAGTACTTC
TRBJ1-6 13 TRBV5-6 NA NA CASSLGPREVLHF TGTGCCAGCAGCTTGGGGCCCCGCGAGGTCCTCCACTTT
TRBJ1-1 17 TRBV7-2 TRBD1 NA CASSLGRGRGPNTEAFF TGTGCCAGCAGCCTGGGTCGTGGGAGGGGGCCGAACACTGAAGCTTTCTTT
TRBJ2-5 14 TRBV7-9 NA few CASSLGAEWETQYF TGTGCCAGCAGCTTAGGGGCCGAATGGGAGACCCAGTACTTC
TRBJ1-2 12 TRBV20-1 NA NA CSARAGRDGYTF TGCAGCGCTAGGGCAGGGAGGGATGGCTACACCTTC
TRBJ2-5 16 TRBV11-2 TRBD2 NA CASSLGVAGSRETQYF TGTGCCAGCAGCTTAGGGGTAGCGGGATCGCGGGAGACCCAGTACTTC
TRBJ2-2 17 TRBV9 TRBD1 NA CASSDSRDRANTGELFF TGTGCCAGCAGCGATTCCCGGGACAGGGCGAACACCGGGGAGCTGTTTTTT
TRBJ1-2 18 TRBV28 NA NA CASSLLGPVSGSDYGYTF TGTGCCAGCAGTTTATTGGGCCCAGTCAGTGGTTCGGACTATGGCTACACCTTC
TRBJ2-5 14 TRBV5-1 NA few CASSLESIIHEQYF TGCGCCAGCAGCTTAGAGAGTATCATCCATGAGCAGTACTTC
TRBJ2-5 12 TRBV13 NA once CASSQSPAKQYF TGTGCCAGCAGCCAATCCCCCGCAAAGCAGTACTTC
TRBJ2-3 13 TRBV20-1 NA NA CSAPMGGRDTQYF TGCAGTGCCCCGATGGGGGGCCGTGATACGCAGTATTTT
TRBJ2-3 15 TRBV5-1 TRBD2 NA CASGLAGGTTDTQYF TGCGCCAGCGGGCTTGCGGGGGGGACCACAGATACGCAGTATTTT